This TCR beta chain derives from a study of blood T cell repertoires in COVID-19. Germline V gene data show CDR1 as LGHDT and CDR2 as YNNKEL (reference sequence). V shed 3 bases and J shed 8 bases, with 13 bases lying between them. The CDR3 length is 13 residues. Produced via immunoSEQ multiplex PCR; TCRdb's table is partial and in-frame only. Of 300,000 to 400,000 clones listed, 70% to 90% are singletons. The chain employs TRBV3-1 (or the pseudogene TRBV3-2) and TRBJ1-2; maybe TRBD1 (5 bases). The source material was PBMCs or T cells enriched from blood (not recorded which). The origin of this receptor is a woman younger than 35 who had recovered from COVID-19. Here the CDR3 DNA reads TGTGCCAGCAGCCAGCGGCAGGGCTTGGGCTACACCTTC. This codes for CASSQRQGLGYTF.